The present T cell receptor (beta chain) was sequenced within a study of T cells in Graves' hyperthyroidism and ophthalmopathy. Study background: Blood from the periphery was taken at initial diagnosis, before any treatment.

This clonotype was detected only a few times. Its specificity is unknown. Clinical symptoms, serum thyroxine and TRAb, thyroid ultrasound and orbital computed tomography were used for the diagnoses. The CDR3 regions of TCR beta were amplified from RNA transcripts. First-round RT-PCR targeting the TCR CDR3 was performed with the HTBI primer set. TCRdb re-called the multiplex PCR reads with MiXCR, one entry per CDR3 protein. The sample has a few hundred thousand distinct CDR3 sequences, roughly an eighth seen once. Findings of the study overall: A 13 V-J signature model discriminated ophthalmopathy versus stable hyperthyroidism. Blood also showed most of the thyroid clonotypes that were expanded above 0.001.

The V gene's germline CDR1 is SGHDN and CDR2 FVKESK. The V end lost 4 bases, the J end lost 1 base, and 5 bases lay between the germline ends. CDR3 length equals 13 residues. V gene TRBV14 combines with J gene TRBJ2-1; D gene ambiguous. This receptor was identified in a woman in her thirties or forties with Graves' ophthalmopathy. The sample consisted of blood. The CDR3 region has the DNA TGTGCCAGCAGCCGACGATCCTACAATGAGCAGTTCTTC. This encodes CASSRRSYNEQFF. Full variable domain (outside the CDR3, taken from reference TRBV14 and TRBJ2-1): EAGVTQFPSHSVIEKGQTVTLRCDPISGHDNLYWYRRVMGKEIKFLLHFVKESKQDESGMPNNRFLAERTGGTYSTLKVQPAELEDSGVYFCASSRRSYNEQFFGPGTRLTVL.